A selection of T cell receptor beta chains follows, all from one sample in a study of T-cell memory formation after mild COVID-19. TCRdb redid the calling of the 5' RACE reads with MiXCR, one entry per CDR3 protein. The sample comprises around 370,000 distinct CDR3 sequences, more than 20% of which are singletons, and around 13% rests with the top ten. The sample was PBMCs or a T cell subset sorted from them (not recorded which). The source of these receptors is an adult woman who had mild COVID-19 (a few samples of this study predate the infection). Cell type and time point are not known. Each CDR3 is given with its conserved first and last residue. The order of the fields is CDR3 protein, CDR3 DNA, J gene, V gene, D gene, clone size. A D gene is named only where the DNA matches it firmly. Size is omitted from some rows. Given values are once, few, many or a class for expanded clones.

CDR3: CASSSQGLGTGNIQYF
DNA: TGCGCCAGCAGCTCCCAAGGGCTTGGGACAGGGAACATTCAGTACTTC
J: TRBJ2-4
V: TRBV5-1
D: TRBD1
size: few

CDR3: CASSNREETQYF
DNA: TGTGCCAGCAGTAACAGGGAAGAGACCCAGTACTTC
J: TRBJ2-5
V: TRBV12-3/TRBV12-4
D: -
size: -

CDR3: CATSGGPNEKLFF
DNA: TGTGCCACCAGTGGGGGACCTAATGAAAAACTGTTTTTT
J: TRBJ1-4
V: TRBV24-1
D: -
size: -

CDR3: CASSLGTPRAPYEQYF
DNA: TGTGCCAGCAGCCTCGGGACTCCCCGAGCGCCCTACGAGCAGTACTTC
J: TRBJ2-7
V: TRBV3-2
D: -
size: -

CDR3: CATRQGTNTEAFF
DNA: TGTGCCACCAGACAGGGGACGAACACTGAAGCTTTCTTT
J: TRBJ1-1
V: TRBV24-1
D: TRBD1
size: -

CDR3: CASSHLSTGATGELFF
DNA: TGCGCCAGCAGCCACCTTTCGACAGGGGCCACCGGGGAGCTGTTTTTT
J: TRBJ2-2
V: TRBV4-1
D: TRBD1
size: -

CDR3: CASSQETGRSEQYF
DNA: TGTGCCAGCAGCCAAGAAACGGGCCGGTCCGAGCAGTACTTC
J: TRBJ2-7
V: TRBV3-1
D: -
size: -

CDR3: CASSRGINTEAFF
DNA: TGTGCCAGCAGCAGGGGGATTAACACTGAAGCTTTCTTT
J: TRBJ1-1
V: TRBV25-1
D: TRBD1
size: few

CDR3: CSADPGREEAFF
DNA: TGCAGTGCTGACCCCGGCAGGGAGGAAGCTTTCTTT
J: TRBJ1-1
V: TRBV20-1
D: -
size: few

CDR3: CSARSPSGEAGYGYTF
DNA: TGCAGTGCTAGATCTCCATCCGGGGAGGCCGGCTATGGCTACACCTTC
J: TRBJ1-2
V: TRBV20-1
D: -
size: -

CDR3: CASSLATGGEGAFF
DNA: TGTGCCAGCAGCTTAGCCACAGGGGGCGAGGGAGCTTTCTTT
J: TRBJ1-1
V: TRBV7-9
D: TRBD1
size: few

CDR3: CASSHRDRGEGDTQYF
DNA: TGCGCCAGCAGTCATCGGGACAGGGGCGAGGGAGATACGCAGTATTTT
J: TRBJ2-3
V: TRBV23-1
D: TRBD1
size: -

CDR3: CASQDHNEQFF
DNA: TGTGCCAGCCAGGATCACAATGAGCAGTTCTTC
J: TRBJ2-1
V: TRBV19
D: -
size: -

CDR3: CATSPPEARQYF
DNA: TGTGCCACCAGCCCCCCGGAGGCCCGCCAGTACTTC
J: TRBJ2-7
V: TRBV15
D: -
size: many

CDR3: CASSLTPSGGAGYNEQFF
DNA: TGTGCCAGCAGCTTAACGCCTAGCGGGGGGGCCGGATACAATGAGCAGTTCTTC
J: TRBJ2-1
V: TRBV7-6
D: TRBD2
size: -

CDR3: CASSSGDRTDTQYF
DNA: TGCGCCAGCAGCTCGGGGGACCGCACAGATACGCAGTATTTT
J: TRBJ2-3
V: TRBV5-1
D: -
size: many

CDR3: CSARQGRMNTEAFF
DNA: TGCAGTGCAAGACAGGGAAGGATGAACACTGAAGCTTTCTTT
J: TRBJ1-1
V: TRBV20-1
D: TRBD1
size: -

CDR3: CASSSRQVGEQYF
DNA: TGTGCCAGCAGTTCCCGGCAGGTTGGGGAGCAGTACTTC
J: TRBJ2-7
V: TRBV12-3/TRBV12-4
D: -
size: -

CDR3: CASSLMTGGDEQFF
DNA: TGTGCCAGCAGCTTAATGACAGGGGGAGATGAGCAGTTCTTC
J: TRBJ2-1
V: TRBV7-6
D: TRBD1
size: -

CDR3: CASSAGTSGVETQYF
DNA: TGTGCCAGCAGCGCCGGGACTAGCGGGGTAGAGACCCAGTACTTC
J: TRBJ2-5
V: TRBV2
D: TRBD2
size: -

CDR3: CASSLFRGGRETQYF
DNA: TGTGCCAGCAGCTTATTCCGGGGGGGCCGCGAGACCCAGTACTTC
J: TRBJ2-5
V: TRBV7-3
D: TRBD2
size: -

CDR3: CSARAYTSETLSTDTQYF
DNA: TGCAGTGCTAGAGCCTATACTAGCGAGACCCTTAGCACAGATACGCAGTATTTT
J: TRBJ2-3
V: TRBV20-1
D: TRBD2
size: -

CDR3: CAWSNTGLTSGNTIYF
DNA: TGTGCCTGGAGTAATACCGGGCTCACCTCTGGAAACACCATATATTTT
J: TRBJ1-3
V: TRBV30
D: -
size: -

CDR3: CASNPGGGTVILYQETQYF
DNA: TGTGCCAGCAACCCCGGAGGGGGGACAGTGATATTGTATCAAGAGACCCAGTACTTC
J: TRBJ2-5
V: TRBV5-5
D: -
size: -

CDR3: CASSDIGTGDYEQYF
DNA: TGTGCCAGCAGCGACATCGGGACAGGGGACTACGAGCAGTACTTC
J: TRBJ2-7
V: TRBV7-9
D: TRBD1
size: few

CDR3: CASSVGVYQYEQYF
DNA: TGTGCCAGCAGCGTAGGCGTCTATCAGTACGAGCAGTACTTC
J: TRBJ2-7
V: TRBV9
D: -
size: few

CDR3: CASSSGQGPSPLHF
DNA: TGTGCCAGCAGTTCGGGACAGGGACCCTCACCCCTCCACTTT
J: TRBJ1-6
V: TRBV12-3/TRBV12-4
D: TRBD1
size: -

CDR3: CASSLDFQTSGQKLFF
DNA: TGTGCCAGCAGCTTAGACTTCCAAACATCGGGACAAAAGCTGTTTTTT
J: TRBJ2-2
V: TRBV7-6
D: -
size: -

CDR3: CASSPTRGIQETQYF
DNA: TGTGCCAGCAGCCCGACCAGGGGAATCCAAGAGACCCAGTACTTC
J: TRBJ2-5
V: TRBV7-9
D: -
size: few

CDR3: CASSPLKDNEQFF
DNA: TGTGCCAGCTCACCACTGAAGGACAATGAGCAGTTCTTC
J: TRBJ2-1
V: TRBV18
D: -
size: many

CDR3: CAAAAGGPSKNEQFF
DNA: TGTGCCGCGGCAGCGGGAGGGCCATCGAAAAATGAGCAGTTCTTC
J: TRBJ2-1
V: TRBV28
D: TRBD2
size: -

CDR3: CASSSYYTGQPTDTQYF
DNA: TGTGCCAGCAGCTCGTATTACACGGGACAGCCCACAGATACGCAGTATTTT
J: TRBJ2-3
V: TRBV5-6
D: TRBD1
size: few

CDR3: CASSILISDWDEQFF
DNA: TGTGCCAGCAGTATCCTCATTAGCGACTGGGATGAGCAGTTCTTC
J: TRBJ2-1
V: TRBV12-3/TRBV12-4
D: -
size: -

CDR3: CASSQEAGGLSKETQYF
DNA: TGTGCCAGCAGCCAAGAAGCGGGGGGGCTGTCGAAAGAGACCCAGTACTTC
J: TRBJ2-5
V: TRBV14
D: TRBD2
size: -

CDR3: CASSLWPGRDGYTF
DNA: TGTGCCAGTAGTCTCTGGCCGGGACGAGATGGCTACACCTTC
J: TRBJ1-2
V: TRBV19
D: -
size: -

CDR3: CASSFRDSSGANVLTF
DNA: TGTGCCAGCAGCTTCAGGGACAGCTCTGGGGCCAACGTCCTGACTTTC
J: TRBJ2-6
V: TRBV5-6
D: TRBD1
size: -

CDR3: CASSTGQGKGREQFF
DNA: TGTGCCAGCAGTACCGGACAGGGAAAGGGGAGGGAGCAGTTCTTC
J: TRBJ2-1
V: TRBV2
D: TRBD1
size: few

CDR3: CATSRVRRGPYNEQFF
DNA: TGTGCCACCAGCAGAGTGCGGCGGGGGCCCTACAATGAGCAGTTCTTC
J: TRBJ2-1
V: TRBV15
D: -
size: -

CDR3: CASSWTGRETQYF
DNA: TGTGCCAGCAGTTGGACAGGGAGGGAGACCCAGTACTTC
J: TRBJ2-5
V: TRBV12-3/TRBV12-4
D: TRBD1
size: few

CDR3: CASSPAGHAGDMQLF
DNA: TGTGCCAGCAGCCCCGCCGGTCACGCGGGAGACATGCAGTTATTC
J: TRBJ2-1
V: TRBV7-2
D: TRBD2
size: -

CDR3: CASSLEGGRGGSYNEQFF
DNA: TGCGCCAGCAGCTTGGAAGGCGGGAGAGGGGGCTCCTACAATGAGCAGTTCTTC
J: TRBJ2-1
V: TRBV5-1
D: -
size: few

CDR3: CASSQPGGQGNEQFF
DNA: TGTGCCAGCAGCCAGCCGGGGGGGCAGGGCAATGAGCAGTTCTTC
J: TRBJ2-1
V: TRBV3-1
D: TRBD2
size: few

CDR3: CASSADRVPGELFF
DNA: TGTGCCAGCAGCGCCGACAGGGTTCCCGGGGAGCTGTTTTTT
J: TRBJ2-2
V: TRBV7-8
D: TRBD1
size: few

CDR3: CATRGQGAHSNTEAFF
DNA: TGTGCCACCAGGGGACAGGGGGCGCATTCTAACACTGAAGCTTTCTTT
J: TRBJ1-1
V: TRBV24-1
D: TRBD1
size: -

CDR3: CASIRWAGGAYEQYF
DNA: TGTGCCAGCATTCGCTGGGCGGGAGGTGCCTACGAGCAGTACTTC
J: TRBJ2-7
V: TRBV6-1
D: TRBD2
size: few

CDR3: CASSLGSQTSGTQYF
DNA: TGTGCCAGCAGCTTGGGCAGCCAGACCTCCGGGACCCAGTACTTC
J: TRBJ2-5
V: TRBV7-2
D: -
size: -

CDR3: CASSLLQGSNEQFF
DNA: TGTGCCAGCAGCTTGCTACAGGGGTCAAATGAGCAGTTCTTC
J: TRBJ2-1
V: TRBV7-3
D: TRBD1
size: few

CDR3: CASSQGLDTEAFF
DNA: TGCGCCAGCAGCCAGGGGCTGGACACTGAAGCTTTCTTT
J: TRBJ1-1
V: TRBV4-1
D: -
size: many

CDR3: CASSVTTQETQYF
DNA: TGTGCCAGCAGCGTAACGACACAAGAGACCCAGTACTTC
J: TRBJ2-5
V: TRBV7-2
D: -
size: few

CDR3: CASSLAVGVNTEAFF
DNA: TGTGCCAGCAGCTTAGCGGTGGGAGTGAACACTGAAGCTTTCTTT
J: TRBJ1-1
V: TRBV7-8
D: -
size: few

CDR3: CASSIEGGSF
DNA: TGTGCCAGTAGTATAGAGGGGGGATCTTTT
J: TRBJ1-3
V: TRBV19
D: -
size: few

CDR3: CASSGLAGEFSTDTQYF
DNA: TGTGCCAGTTCCGGTCTAGCGGGGGAGTTTAGCACAGATACGCAGTATTTT
J: TRBJ2-3
V: TRBV19
D: TRBD2
size: few

CDR3: CASSVSWGRIETQYF
DNA: TGTGCCAGCAGCGTAAGCTGGGGGCGGATAGAGACCCAGTACTTC
J: TRBJ2-5
V: TRBV9
D: -
size: -

CDR3: CASSRRVQETQYF
DNA: TGTGCCAGCAGCCGACGGGTCCAAGAGACCCAGTACTTC
J: TRBJ2-5
V: TRBV7-3
D: -
size: many

CDR3: CASNRGADGAQHF
DNA: TGTGCCAGCAACCGAGGGGCAGATGGGGCCCAGCATTTT
J: TRBJ1-5
V: TRBV12-3/TRBV12-4
D: -
size: -

CDR3: CASSQVRGTGELFF
DNA: TGTGCCAGCAGCCAAGTAAGGGGAACCGGGGAGCTGTTTTTT
J: TRBJ2-2
V: TRBV3-1
D: -
size: -

CDR3: CAISNYPGLAGGRGSGETQYF
DNA: TGTGCCATCAGTAACTACCCGGGACTAGCGGGAGGAAGAGGTTCGGGGGAGACCCAGTACTTC
J: TRBJ2-5
V: TRBV10-3
D: TRBD2
size: -

CDR3: CASSRTSGAYNEQFF
DNA: TGTGCCAGCAGTCGAACTAGCGGGGCCTACAATGAGCAGTTCTTC
J: TRBJ2-1
V: TRBV12-3/TRBV12-4
D: TRBD2
size: many

CDR3: CASSLDRTSDTQYF
DNA: TGTGCCAGCAGCTTGGACCGGACTTCAGATACGCAGTATTTT
J: TRBJ2-3
V: TRBV7-3
D: -
size: -